This TCR beta chain came from a study of ipilimumab plus nivolumab after autologous stem cell transplantation. As for the study in general: Both relapsed and primary refractory DLBCL were included. Study-level points and caveats: Per the authors, repertoire, Treg and microbiota data justify further study.

Germline values: CDR1 SGDLS, CDR2 YYNGEE. This CDR3 has 16 residues. V was pared by 1 base and J by 2 bases, with 15 bases between. Starting 14 to 28 days after autologous transplant, ipilimumab 1 mg/kg was given. By proportion, this clone is medium-sized (0.01 to 0.1%). Its antigen is as yet unknown. Produced via immunoSEQ multiplex PCR; TCRdb's table is partial and in-frame only. The repertoire has 10,000 to 15,000 clones, 55% to 85% of them found once; the top ten carry 17%. The sequence was obtained from a male donor with diffuse large B-cell lymphoma. The input for sequencing was PBMCs, taken in a trial of ipilimumab plus nivolumab as post-transplant consolidation. The genes are TRBV9 and TRBJ1-1; tentatively, D is TRBD1 (5 bases). In DNA, the CDR3 is TGTGCCAGCAGCGTACGACCCACTCAGGGAAACACTGAAGCTTTCTTT. Translation gives CASSVRPTQGNTEAFF.